This passage covers 13 T cell receptor beta chains from one sample sequenced in a study of shared clonotypes between healthy human individuals. Profiling relied on immunoSEQ multiplex PCR, and the TCRdb table lists in-frame clones only, not all of them. This table has around 500,000 clones, roughly four fifths appearing once. The sequenced material came from PBMCs. The origin of the receptors is a woman aged 40 to 50 in good health. Some clones in this sample may be carry-over from other donors' samples.

This clone was seen more than once but under ten times. V and J are TRBV5-1 and TRBJ1-4; weak D call: TRBD1 (5 bases). Germline V lookup: CDR1 SGHRS, CDR2 YFSETQ. With 7 bases removed from V and 4 bases from J, the gap between germline ends came to 14 bases. The CDR3 has 14 residues. DNA for the CDR3: TGCGCCAGCTGCCGGGACGGATATAATGAAAAACTGTTTTTT. Translated, it gives CASCRDGYNEKLFF.

The V call is TRBV4-1, the J call TRBJ2-1, with 8 nucleotides matching TRBD2. With V trimmed by 2 bases and J by 4 bases, 7 bases remained unmatched. Looked up from germline, CDR1 is MGHRA and CDR2 is YSYEKL. CDR3 length: 16 residues. CDR3 nucleotides: TGCGCCAGCAGCCAACCCGGGACTAGGGGTTACAATGAGCAGTTCTTC. Residues: CASSQPGTRGYNEQFF.

Note on this clone: Since a much larger clone is just one base distant, this may be a read error. In the same sample, other DNA sequences code for this CDR3. The rearrangement joins TRBV30 to TRBJ1-2, with D maybe TRBD1 (6 bases). The CDR3 contains 16 residues. Deletions cut 0 bases from V and 7 bases from J, with 21 bases between. CDR1 GTSNPN and CDR2 SVGIG come from the germline V gene (reference sequence). This CDR3 is CAWSVFETGGESGYTF. The CDR3 region has the DNA TGTGCCTGGAGTGTATTTGAGACGGGGGGCGAAAGTGGCTACACCTTC.

On this clone: A read error is likely here: a far larger clone is one base away. Other nucleotide sequences from this sample produce the same CDR3. The chain carries TRBV30 and TRBJ1-3, with unresolved D. Germline CDR1 reads GTSNPN; CDR2 reads SVGIG (reference sequence). The CDR3 consists of 13 residues. CDR3: CACHRGSGNTIYF. The CDR3 DNA is TGTGCCTGCCACCGCGGTTCTGGAAACACCATATACTTT.

The V and J genes are TRBV9 and TRBJ1-5; D may be TRBD1 (5 bases). CDR1 and CDR2 from the germline V gene are SGDLS and YYNGEE. Deletions cut 0 bases from V and 4 bases from J, with 11 bases between. CDR3 length equals 15 residues. DNA of the CDR3: TGTGCCAGCAGCGTAGCTGTGGGGGAAAATCAGCCCCAGCATTTT. This gives the protein CASSVAVGENQPQHF.

This clone was observed a few times. The J gene is TRBJ2-5, the V gene TRBV5-1; D may be TRBD1 (6 bases). Per the germline V gene, CDR1 is SGHRS and CDR2 is YFSETQ. The CDR3 length is 15 residues. V lost 4 bases and J lost 1, with 14 bases in between. This CDR3 reads CASSAAQGPQETQYF. DNA of the CDR3: TGCGCCAGCAGCGCCGCCCAGGGGCCCCAAGAGACCCAGTACTTC.

The CDR3 region has the DNA TGTGCCAGCAGCCGGAGGGCGCAGCGGACGAACACCGGGGAGCTGTTTTTT. Its protein is CASSRRAQRTNTGELFF. The gene calls are TRBV11-2 and TRBJ2-2; D is possibly TRBD2 (6 bases). CDR1 and CDR2 (germline): SGHAT, FQNNGV. The CDR3 runs to 17 residues. Deletions cut 5 bases from V and 0 bases from J, with 16 bases between.

The chain is built from TRBV28 and TRBJ2-2; tentatively, D is TRBD2 (6 bases). The CDR3 extends over 15 amino acids. Germline V gene data show CDR1 as MDHEN and CDR2 as SYDVKM. Trimming cost V 5 bases and J 5 bases, with 15 bases left between them. CDR3 protein: CASSTPGGGTGELFF. In DNA form, the CDR3 reads TGTGCCAGCAGTACCCCCGGGGGTGGGACCGGGGAGCTGTTTTTT.

V usage is TRBV7-9 and J usage is TRBJ2-6; 7 positions agree with TRBD2. Germline loops: CDR1 SEHNR, CDR2 FQNEAQ (reference sequence). The CDR3 sequence is 18 residues long. J was trimmed by 1 base and V by 7 bases; bases with no gene match: 13. The CDR3, as DNA: TGTGCCAGCACTCCTCGAGTAGCGGGCGCTTCTGGGGCCAACGTCCTGACTTTC. Translation gives CASTPRVAGASGANVLTF.

The sample holds a few counts of this clone. The V and J genes are TRBV19 and TRBJ1-3, with D uncertain. CDR3 size: 16 residues. From germline, CDR1 is LNHDA and CDR2 SQIVND (reference sequence). V shed 6 bases and J shed 0 bases, with 15 bases lying between them. DNA for the CDR3: TGTGCCAGTAGCCCGACCGGACTGATCTCTGGAAACACCATATATTTT. This encodes CASSPTGLISGNTIYF.

J is TRBJ2-6 and V is TRBV9, with 8 bases that match TRBD1. With 5 bases clipped from V and 2 bases from J, the junction kept 0 bases outside the gene matches. This CDR3 has 14 residues. In germline, CDR1 is SGDLS, CDR2 YYNGEE. CDR3 sequence: CASRQGAGANVLTF. CDR3 nucleotide sequence: TGTGCCAGCAGACAGGGGGCTGGGGCCAACGTCCTGACTTTC.

The gene calls are TRBV7-8 and TRBJ2-6; D gene unclear. The CDR3 length is 16 residues. V lost 5 bases to trimming and J lost 4 bases, with 15 bases between them. The germline CDR1 and CDR2 sequences are SGHVS and FQNEAQ. This CDR3 reads CASSPSFGAGANVLTF. DNA of the CDR3: TGTGCCAGCAGCCCCTCATTTGGAGCCGGGGCCAACGTCCTGACTTTC. The variable domain in full, with the rest retrieved from reference TRBV7-8 and TRBJ2-6, is GAGVSQSPRYKVAKRGQDVALRCDPISGHVSLFWYQQALGQGPEFLTYFQNEAQLDKSGLPSDRFFAERPEGSVSTLKIQRTQQEDSAVYLCASSPSFGAGANVLTFGAGSRLTVL.

Notes on this clone: This CDR3 is also generated by other DNA sequences in the sample. In DNA form, the CDR3 reads TGTGCCAGCAGCCCGGGCCGTTACACCGGGGAGCTGTTTTTT. Residues: CASSPGRYTGELFF. The genes are TRBV28 and TRBJ2-2; D remains ambiguous. In germline, CDR1 is MDHEN, CDR2 SYDVKM. V lost 6 bases to trimming and J lost 3 bases, with 11 bases between them. The CDR3 runs to 14 residues. Based on the CDR3 plus reference TRBV28 and TRBJ2-2, the full variable domain is DVKVTQSSRYLVKRTGEKVFLECVQDMDHENMFWYRQDPGLGLRLIYFSYDVKMKEKGDIPEGYSVSREKKERFSLILESASTNQTSMYLCASSPGRYTGELFFGEGSRLTVL.